This is a list of T cell receptor beta chains from one sample in a study of cytomegalovirus exposure and HLA in healthy donors. Sequencing was performed with immunoSEQ multiplex PCR; in TCRdb, only in-frame clones are kept and a portion is missing. The table shows roughly 180,000 clones, with approximately 80% occurring only once. Sequenced: PBMCs. The receptor source for this set is a girl aged 2 to 10 in good health and CMV-seropositive. CDR3s include the opening cysteine and the closing phenylalanine or tryptophan. The D gene is left open where the match is weak. Only some rows state a clone size, as once, few, many or a class for expanded clones.

clone_size,j_call,cdr3_length,v_call,d_call,cdr3_nt,cdr3_aa
-,TRBJ2-1,15,TRBV5-1,TRBD2,TGCGCCAGCAGCTTACGGACTAGCGGGAGCAATGAGCAGTTCTTC,CASSLRTSGSNEQFF
-,TRBJ2-3,15,TRBV27,-,TGTGCCAGCAGTCGACCCGCGGGGCCCACAGATACGCAGTATTTT,CASSRPAGPTDTQYF
-,TRBJ2-1,15,TRBV4-1,TRBD2,TGCGCCAGCAGCCCTAGCGGGAGTCCATACAATGAGCAGTTCTTC,CASSPSGSPYNEQFF
-,TRBJ1-5,12,TRBV19,-,TGTGCCAGTGGTCAGGCCCCAGGGCCCCAGCATTTT,CASGQAPGPQHF
-,TRBJ2-1,20,TRBV12-5,TRBD1,TGTGCTAGTGGCCCTTCCTGGGACAGGGCAGACCCGAGCTCCTACAATGAGCAGTTCTTC,CASGPSWDRADPSSYNEQFF
-,TRBJ2-3,17,TRBV5-1,TRBD2,TGCGCCAGCAGCTCGGGGACTAGCGGGAGGGCCGCAGATACGCAGTATTTT,CASSSGTSGRAADTQYF
-,TRBJ2-1,13,TRBV15,-,TGTGCCACCAGCAGGGACAGCCCCAATGAGCAGTTCTTC,CATSRDSPNEQFF
-,TRBJ2-7,15,TRBV6-1,-,TGTGCCAGCAGTTCTCTGTGGGGACTCGACTACGAGCAGTACTTC,CASSSLWGLDYEQYF
-,TRBJ2-7,13,TRBV18,TRBD1,TGTGCCAGCGCCGGGACAGACCCCTACGAGCAGTACTTC,CASAGTDPYEQYF
-,TRBJ2-1,15,TRBV5-1,TRBD2,TGCGCCAGCAGCTTTTCGACTAGCGGGAGTGGTGAGCAGTTCTTC,CASSFSTSGSGEQFF
-,TRBJ1-2,14,TRBV4-1,TRBD1,TGCGCCAGCAGCCCCGACAGGGGGCGCCTTGGCTACACCTTC,CASSPDRGRLGYTF
once,TRBJ1-2,15,TRBV6-6,-,TGTGCCAGCAGTTGGATTTTGGAGCCCCCCTATGGCTACACCTTC,CASSWILEPPYGYTF
-,TRBJ2-7,14,TRBV28,TRBD1,TGTGCCAGCAGCCGGACAGGGCACTCCTACGAGCAGTACTTC,CASSRTGHSYEQYF
-,TRBJ2-7,15,TRBV11-2,TRBD2,TGTGCCAGCAGCGCGGCTGGACTAGCGGGAGTCGAGCAGTACTTC,CASSAAGLAGVEQYF
-,TRBJ2-3,15,TRBV10-3,-,TGTGCCGGCGCGAAAGGGCCAAAGGGGGCAGATACGCAGTATTTT,CAGAKGPKGADTQYF
-,TRBJ1-1,12,TRBV19,TRBD1,TGTGCCAGTAAGTCGGGGTACAGGGGAGCTTTCTTT,CASKSGYRGAFF
-,TRBJ2-1,12,TRBV11-3,TRBD2,TGTGCCAGCTCTAGCGGGAGTTATGAGCAGTTCTTC,CASSSGSYEQFF
-,TRBJ2-7,14,TRBV4-1,-,TGCGCCAGCAGCCAAGACGTTAGAGTCTACGAGCAGTACTTC,CASSQDVRVYEQYF
-,TRBJ2-1,15,TRBV10-1,TRBD2,TGCGCCAGCAGTACCGGGACTAGCGGGGGGGATGAGCAGTTCTTC,CASSTGTSGGDEQFF
-,TRBJ2-7,14,TRBV2,-,TGTGCCAGCAGTAAAACAGAGATCTCCTACGAGCAGTACTTC,CASSKTEISYEQYF
-,TRBJ1-1,15,TRBV28,-,TGTGCCAGCAGTCTACAAAGGCAACGGGACACTGAAGCTTTCTTT,CASSLQRQRDTEAFF
-,TRBJ1-2,13,TRBV10-2,TRBD1,TGCGCCAGCAGCCGAGACAGGGTGGATGGCTACACCTTC,CASSRDRVDGYTF
-,TRBJ1-2,15,TRBV19,TRBD1,TGTGCCAGTAGTAAAACAGGGGTAGCTAACTATGGCTACACCTTC,CASSKTGVANYGYTF
few,TRBJ1-1,13,TRBV5-4,-,TGTGCCAGCAGCGAACAACCCTACACTGAAGCTTTCTTT,CASSEQPYTEAFF
few,TRBJ1-2,13,TRBV6-5,-,TGTGCCAGCAGTTACGGGGGGGCGGATGGCTACACCTTC,CASSYGGADGYTF
-,TRBJ2-5,14,TRBV9,TRBD1,TGTGCCAGCAGCGCACGACAGGGCCAAGAGACCCAGTACTTC,CASSARQGQETQYF
-,TRBJ2-7,14,TRBV9,-,TGTGCCAGCGCCCCAGCGCCGGTATCCTACGAGCAGTACTTC,CASAPAPVSYEQYF
-,TRBJ1-3,15,TRBV18,-,TGTGCCAGCTCACCCAACGGGGGAGCTGGAAACACCATATATTTT,CASSPNGGAGNTIYF
-,TRBJ2-7,14,TRBV5-1,-,TGCGCCAGCAGCTCTTCGGGCGGAGGAGGCGAGCAGTACTTC,CASSSSGGGGEQYF
-,TRBJ1-2,14,TRBV7-8,TRBD1,TGTGCCAGCAGCTCGATGACAGGGGGAGGGGGCTACACCTTC,CASSSMTGGGGYTF
-,TRBJ2-7,15,TRBV15,TRBD1,TGTGCCACCAGCAGAGAACGGGACAGAGCCTACGAGCAGTACTTC,CATSRERDRAYEQYF
-,TRBJ1-6,18,TRBV12-5,-,TGTGCTAGTGGTTTGGTAAAGGGAGTACCGGAAATAAATTCACCCCTCCACTTT,CASGLVKGVPEINSPLHF
-,TRBJ2-5,15,TRBV5-4,TRBD2,TGTGCCAGCAGCCGAACACTAGCGGGGGAGGAGACCCAGTACTTC,CASSRTLAGEETQYF
-,TRBJ2-5,14,TRBV27,-,TGTGCCAGCAGTTTACGGGGGGCAGGGGAGACCCAGTACTTC,CASSLRGAGETQYF
-,TRBJ2-3,13,TRBV18,-,TGTGCCAGCCTCAGCGAAATCACAGATACGCAGTATTTT,CASLSEITDTQYF
once,TRBJ2-7,15,TRBV30,-,TGTGCCTGGACCGGGACTGCAAAATACTACTACGAGCAGTACTTC,CAWTGTAKYYYEQYF
-,TRBJ1-1,16,TRBV28,-,TGTGCCAGCAGTTCCCTCCGGGGGTTCGGTAGGACTGAAGCTTTCTTT,CASSSLRGFGRTEAFF
-,TRBJ1-2,13,TRBV29-1,-,TGCAGCGTTAATCGGTTAACTAACTATGGCTACACCTTC,CSVNRLTNYGYTF
-,TRBJ1-1,16,TRBV5-1,-,TGCGCCAGCAGCCGCTGGGACATCCGGGGAGACACTGAAGCTTTCTTT,CASSRWDIRGDTEAFF
-,TRBJ2-1,14,TRBV27,TRBD2,TGTGCCAGCAGTTCTAGCGGGGGTTACAATGAGCAGTTCTTC,CASSSSGGYNEQFF
-,TRBJ1-6,18,TRBV7-3,-,TGTGCCAGCAGTCCAACGGGACTGCTGAGCTCCTATAATTCACCCCTCCACTTT,CASSPTGLLSSYNSPLHF
-,TRBJ1-4,13,TRBV7-8,-,TGTGCCAGCAGCTTAGGGAGGAATGAAAAACTGTTTTTT,CASSLGRNEKLFF
-,TRBJ1-2,15,TRBV6-5,TRBD1,TGTGCCAGCAGTTACATTGACAGGGAGCACTATGGCTACACCTTC,CASSYIDREHYGYTF
-,TRBJ2-5,17,TRBV15,TRBD1,TGTGCCACCAGCAGGCAGGGACAGGGGGCTCCCCAAGAGACCCAGTACTTC,CATSRQGQGAPQETQYF
few,TRBJ2-1,17,TRBV7-3,TRBD2,TGTGCCAGCAGCTTAAGGTCTGGAGGTACGGGGGGCAATGAGCAGTTCTTC,CASSLRSGGTGGNEQFF
-,TRBJ2-6,18,TRBV14,-,TGTGCCAGCAGCCAAGAGTGGTTTGTCAGGTCTGGGGCCAACGTCCTGACTTTC,CASSQEWFVRSGANVLTF
once,TRBJ1-2,14,TRBV11-2,-,TGTGCCAGCAGCCTAACAAGGGGTAGTGGTGGCTACACCTTC,CASSLTRGSGGYTF
-,TRBJ1-2,13,TRBV29-1,TRBD1,TGCAGCGTTGAAGACGGGCCAGGGGGAGGCTACACCTTC,CSVEDGPGGGYTF
-,TRBJ1-2,14,TRBV5-1,-,TGCGCCAGCAGCTTGTCGCCAGGGAACTATGGCTACACCTTC,CASSLSPGNYGYTF
-,TRBJ2-7,15,TRBV29-1,TRBD1,TGCAGCGTTGAAGGGTCGGGACAGGGGAGCTACGAGCAGTACTTC,CSVEGSGQGSYEQYF
-,TRBJ1-1,13,TRBV21-1,-,TGTGCCAGCAGCAAAATAGCTCCTATACTAGCTTTCTTT,CASSKIAPILAFF
-,TRBJ2-7,14,TRBV6-1,-,TGTGCCAGCAGTCTCCCGACTGGGGGGAACGAGCAGTACTTC,CASSLPTGGNEQYF
-,TRBJ2-6,14,TRBV19,-,TGTGCCAGCATACAGGTGACGGGGGCCAACGTCCTGACTTTC,CASIQVTGANVLTF
-,TRBJ1-2,18,TRBV18,TRBD1,TGTGCCAGCTCACCCCTCCGCCAGGGGGTGCGGACTAACTATGGCTACACCTTC,CASSPLRQGVRTNYGYTF
once,TRBJ2-7,13,TRBV30,-,TGTGCCTGGAGACAGGAAGGGGCTGGGCTGCAGTACTTC,CAWRQEGAGLQYF
-,TRBJ1-1,17,TRBV7-8,TRBD1,TGTGCCAGCAGCCGAGGGACAGGGGGTTTTTGGGACACTGAAGCTTTCTTT,CASSRGTGGFWDTEAFF
-,TRBJ2-7,14,TRBV7-2,TRBD1,TGTGCCAGCAGCCAGGGACAGGCTAAGACCGAGCAGTACTTC,CASSQGQAKTEQYF
-,TRBJ1-1,12,TRBV2,-,TGTGCCAGCAGTGATCCTAACACTGAAGCTTTCTTT,CASSDPNTEAFF
-,TRBJ1-1,13,TRBV5-1,-,TGCGCCAGCAGCTCACAGGTGAACACTGAAGCTTTCTTT,CASSSQVNTEAFF